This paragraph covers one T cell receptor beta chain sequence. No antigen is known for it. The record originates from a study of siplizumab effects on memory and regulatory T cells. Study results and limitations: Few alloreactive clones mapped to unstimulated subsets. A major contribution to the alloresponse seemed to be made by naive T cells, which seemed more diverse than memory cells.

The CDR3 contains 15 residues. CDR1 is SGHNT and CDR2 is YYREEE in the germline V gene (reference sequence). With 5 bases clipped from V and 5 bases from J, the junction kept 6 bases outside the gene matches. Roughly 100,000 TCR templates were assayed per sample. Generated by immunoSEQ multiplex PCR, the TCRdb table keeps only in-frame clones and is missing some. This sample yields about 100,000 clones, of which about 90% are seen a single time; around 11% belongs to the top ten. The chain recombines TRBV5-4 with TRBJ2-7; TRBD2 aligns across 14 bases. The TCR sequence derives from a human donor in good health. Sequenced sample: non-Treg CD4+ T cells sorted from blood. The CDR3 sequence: CASRGGTSGSNEQYF. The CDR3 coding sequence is TGTGCCAGCAGAGGCGGGACTAGCGGGAGTAACGAGCAGTACTTC. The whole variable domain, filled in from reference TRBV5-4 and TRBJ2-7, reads ETGVTQSPTHLIKTRGQQVTLRCSSQSGHNTVSWYQQALGQGPQFIFQYYREEENGRGNFPPRFSGLQFPNYSSELNVNALELDDSALYLCASRGGTSGSNEQYFGPGTRLTVT.